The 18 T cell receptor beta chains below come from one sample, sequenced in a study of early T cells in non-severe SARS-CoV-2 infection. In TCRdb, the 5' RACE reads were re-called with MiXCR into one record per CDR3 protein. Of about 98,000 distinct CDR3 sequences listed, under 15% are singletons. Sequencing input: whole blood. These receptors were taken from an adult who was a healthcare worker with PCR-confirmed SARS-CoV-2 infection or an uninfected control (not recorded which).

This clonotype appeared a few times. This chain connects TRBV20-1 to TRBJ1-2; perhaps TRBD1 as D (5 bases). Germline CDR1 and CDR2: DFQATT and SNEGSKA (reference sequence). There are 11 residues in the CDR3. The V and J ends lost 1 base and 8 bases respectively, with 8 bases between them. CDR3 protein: CSARGEGGYTF. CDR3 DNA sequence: TGCAGTGCTAGAGGCGAGGGGGGCTACACCTTC.

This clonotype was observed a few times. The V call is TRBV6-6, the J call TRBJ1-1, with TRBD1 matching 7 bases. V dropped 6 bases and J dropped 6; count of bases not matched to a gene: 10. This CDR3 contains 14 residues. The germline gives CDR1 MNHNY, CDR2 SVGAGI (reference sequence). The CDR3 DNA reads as TGTGCCAGCAGCATACAGGGGAAATTAGCTGAAGCTTTCTTT. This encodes CASSIQGKLAEAFF.

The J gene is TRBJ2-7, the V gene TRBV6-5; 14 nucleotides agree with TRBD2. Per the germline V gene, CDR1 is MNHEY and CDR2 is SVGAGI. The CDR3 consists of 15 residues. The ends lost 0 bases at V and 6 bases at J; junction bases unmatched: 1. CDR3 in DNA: TGTGCCAGCAGTTACTCGGGACTAGCGGGAGTCGAGCAGTACTTC. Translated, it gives CASSYSGLAGVEQYF.

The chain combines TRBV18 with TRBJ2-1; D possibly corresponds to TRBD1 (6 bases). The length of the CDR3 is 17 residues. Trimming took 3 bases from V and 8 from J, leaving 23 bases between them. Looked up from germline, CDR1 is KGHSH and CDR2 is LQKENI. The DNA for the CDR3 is TGTGCCAGCTCACCCAATAGGGGGACCGCCAAGGGGGATGAGCAGTTCTTC. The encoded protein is CASSPNRGTAKGDEQFF.

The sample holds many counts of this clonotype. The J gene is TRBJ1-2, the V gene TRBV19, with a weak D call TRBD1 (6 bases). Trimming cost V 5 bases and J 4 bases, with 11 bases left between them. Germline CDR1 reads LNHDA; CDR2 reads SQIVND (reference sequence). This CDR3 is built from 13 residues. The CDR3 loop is CASSPDRIYGYTF. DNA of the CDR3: TGTGCCAGTAGTCCCGACAGGATCTATGGCTACACCTTC.

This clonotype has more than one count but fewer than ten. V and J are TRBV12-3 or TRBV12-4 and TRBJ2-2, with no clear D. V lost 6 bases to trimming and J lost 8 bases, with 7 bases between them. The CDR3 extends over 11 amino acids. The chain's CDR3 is CASRGQGELFF. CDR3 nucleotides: TGTGCCAGCAGGGGCCAGGGGGAGCTGTTTTTT.

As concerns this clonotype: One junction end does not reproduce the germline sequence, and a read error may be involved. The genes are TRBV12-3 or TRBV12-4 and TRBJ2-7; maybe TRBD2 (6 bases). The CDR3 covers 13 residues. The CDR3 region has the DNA TGTGCCAGCAGTTTGGGGGGACCTTACGTGCAGTACTTC. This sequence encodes CASSLGGPYVQYF.

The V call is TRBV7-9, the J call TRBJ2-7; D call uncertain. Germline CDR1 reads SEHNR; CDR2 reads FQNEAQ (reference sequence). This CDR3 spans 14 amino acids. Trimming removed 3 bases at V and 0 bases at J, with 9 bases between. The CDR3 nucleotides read TGTGCCAGCAGCTTGGGCAGCAACTCCTACGAGCAGTACTTC. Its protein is CASSLGSNSYEQYF.

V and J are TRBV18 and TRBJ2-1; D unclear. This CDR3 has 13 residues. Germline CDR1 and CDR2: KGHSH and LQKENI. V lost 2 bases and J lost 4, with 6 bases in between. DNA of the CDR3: TGTGCCAGCTCACCAGACGGTTACAATGAGCAGTTCTTC. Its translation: CASSPDGYNEQFF.

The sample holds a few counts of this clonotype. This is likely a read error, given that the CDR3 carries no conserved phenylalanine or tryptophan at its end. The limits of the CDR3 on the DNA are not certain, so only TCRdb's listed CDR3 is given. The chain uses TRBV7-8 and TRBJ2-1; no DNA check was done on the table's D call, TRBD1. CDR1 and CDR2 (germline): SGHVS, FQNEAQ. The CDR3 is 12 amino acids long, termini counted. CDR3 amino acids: CASSFDREPLRV.

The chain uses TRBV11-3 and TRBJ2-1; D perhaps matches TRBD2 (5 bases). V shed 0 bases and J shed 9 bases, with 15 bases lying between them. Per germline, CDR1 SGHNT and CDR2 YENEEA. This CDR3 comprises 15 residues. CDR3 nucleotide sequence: TGTGCCAGCAGCTTAGATCGGGGTAGCAAGGGTGAGCAGTTCTTC. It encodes CASSLDRGSKGEQFF.

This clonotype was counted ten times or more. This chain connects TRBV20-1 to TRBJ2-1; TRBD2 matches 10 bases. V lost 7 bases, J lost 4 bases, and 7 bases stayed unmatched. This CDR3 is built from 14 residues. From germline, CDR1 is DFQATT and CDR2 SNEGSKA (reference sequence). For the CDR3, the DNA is TGCAGTGGGTCAGCGGGAGGGATATACAATGAGCAGTTCTTC. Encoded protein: CSGSAGGIYNEQFF.

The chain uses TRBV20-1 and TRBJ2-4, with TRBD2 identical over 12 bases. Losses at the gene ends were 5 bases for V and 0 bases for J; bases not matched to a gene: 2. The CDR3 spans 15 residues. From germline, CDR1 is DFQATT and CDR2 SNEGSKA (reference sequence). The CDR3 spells CSAGTSGLAKNIQYF. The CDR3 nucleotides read TGCAGTGCTGGGACTAGCGGGTTAGCCAAAAACATTCAGTACTTC.

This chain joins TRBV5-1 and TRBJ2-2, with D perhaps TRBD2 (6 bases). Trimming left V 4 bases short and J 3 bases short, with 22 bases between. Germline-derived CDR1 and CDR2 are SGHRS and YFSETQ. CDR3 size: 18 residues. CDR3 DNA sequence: TGCGCCAGCAGCCCCTATTTGACAGCGGGTCAGCACACCGGGGAGCTGTTTTTT. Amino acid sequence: CASSPYLTAGQHTGELFF.

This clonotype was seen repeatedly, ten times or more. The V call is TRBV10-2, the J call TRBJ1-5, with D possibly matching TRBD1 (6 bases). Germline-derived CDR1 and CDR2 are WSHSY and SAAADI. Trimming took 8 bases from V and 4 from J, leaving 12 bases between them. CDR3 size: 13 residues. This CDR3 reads CASSLQGNQPQHF. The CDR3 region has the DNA TGCGCCAGCTCCCTACAGGGTAATCAGCCCCAGCATTTT.

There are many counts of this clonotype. CDR3 in amino acids: CASSVRGRQDEAFF. In DNA, the CDR3 is TGTGCCAGCAGCGTACGCGGCCGACAAGATGAAGCTTTCTTT. The V gene is TRBV9, the J gene TRBJ1-1, with D uncertain. The V end was cut by 1 base, the J end by 7 bases, with 14 bases between. From germline, CDR1 is SGDLS and CDR2 YYNGEE. The length of the CDR3 is 14 residues.

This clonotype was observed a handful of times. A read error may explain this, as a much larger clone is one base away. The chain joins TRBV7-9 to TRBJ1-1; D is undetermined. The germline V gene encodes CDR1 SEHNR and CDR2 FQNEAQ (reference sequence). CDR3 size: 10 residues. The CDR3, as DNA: TGTGTCAGCAGCCGATATGAAGCTTTCTTT. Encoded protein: CVSSRYEAFF.

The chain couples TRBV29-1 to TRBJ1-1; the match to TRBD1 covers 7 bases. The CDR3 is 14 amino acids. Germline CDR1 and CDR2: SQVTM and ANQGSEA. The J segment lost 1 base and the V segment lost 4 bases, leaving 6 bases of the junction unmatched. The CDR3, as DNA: TGCAGCGTTGGCCTGACAGGGACGAACACTGAAGCTTTCTTT. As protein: CSVGLTGTNTEAFF. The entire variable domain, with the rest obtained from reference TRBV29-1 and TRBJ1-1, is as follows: SAVISQKPSRDICQRGTSLTIQCQVDSQVTMMFWYRQQPGQSLTLIATANQGSEATYESGFVIDKFPISRPNLTFSTLTVSNMSPEDSSIYLCSVGLTGTNTEAFFGQGTRLTVV.